The 20 T cell receptor beta chains below come from one sample, sequenced in a study of beta chain features in type 1 diabetes. Expressed TCRB transcripts were sequenced because the entire RNA isolate underwent reverse transcription. TCRdb's table, derived via immunoSEQ multiplex PCR, lists solely in-frame clones and lacks some. The sample records around 310,000 clones, approximately 10% being singletons. Sequencing was carried out using naive CD4+ T cells from blood. The receptors were sampled from a woman in her twenties or thirties in good health.

The chain recombines TRBV7-9 with TRBJ1-1; 10 bases are shared with TRBD1. Per the germline V gene, CDR1 is SEHNR and CDR2 is FQNEAQ (reference sequence). With V trimmed by 5 bases and J by 5 bases, 2 bases remained unmatched. This CDR3 is 13 amino acids long. CDR3 loop: CASSRTGGTEAFF. DNA of the CDR3: TGTGCCAGCAGCCGGACAGGGGGTACTGAAGCTTTCTTT.

This clone was counted a few times. V gene TRBV6-5 combines with J gene TRBJ2-7; tentative D call: TRBD2 (5 bases). CDR1 and CDR2 from the germline V gene are MNHEY and SVGAGI. The ends were cut back, 3 bases at V and 2 bases at J, with 8 bases in the middle. The CDR3 covers 13 residues. The CDR3 coding sequence is TGTGCCAGCAGTTATGAGGGAGCCTACGAGCAGTACTTC. It translates to CASSYEGAYEQYF.

The V call is TRBV15, the J call TRBJ1-1; D is uncertain. The CDR3 totals 14 residues. Germline loops: CDR1 LNHNV, CDR2 YYDKDF (reference sequence). V shed 0 bases and J shed 5 bases, with 10 bases lying between them. This CDR3 reads CATSRDPGATEAFF. CDR3 DNA sequence: TGTGCCACCAGCAGAGATCCGGGAGCGACTGAAGCTTTCTTT.

The chain employs TRBV7-8 and TRBJ1-1; tentative D call: TRBD1 (5 bases). Per the germline V gene, CDR1 is SGHVS and CDR2 is FQNEAQ. V was clipped by 6 bases and J by 0 bases, with 20 bases between them. This CDR3 contains 17 residues. CDR3 nucleotide sequence: TGTGCCAGCAGTTTAACAGGAACCCTAAGGATGAACACTGAAGCTTTCTTT. Protein product: CASSLTGTLRMNTEAFF.

This clone was recorded a few times. The CDR3 DNA sequence: TGTGCCAGCAGTATCTTTCCCGCTGAAGCTTTCTTT. This gives the protein CASSIFPAEAFF. This sequence joins TRBV6-5 and TRBJ1-1; D remains ambiguous. The germline V and J ends were trimmed by 5 bases and 6 bases, with 10 bases remaining between them. The CDR3 has 12 amino acids. The germline V gene has CDR1 MNHEY and CDR2 SVGAGI.

The chain joins TRBV30 to TRBJ2-3; 10 bases line up with TRBD2. Germline V CDR1 and CDR2: GTSNPN, SVGIG (reference sequence). With 4 bases clipped from V and 3 bases from J, the junction kept 7 bases outside the gene matches. This CDR3 spans 15 amino acids. The CDR3 DNA reads as TGTGCCTGGACCCCAGCGGGAGGGCCAACAGATACGCAGTATTTT. Protein product: CAWTPAGGPTDTQYF.

V is TRBV5-4 and J is TRBJ1-1; tentatively, D is TRBD1 (6 bases). This CDR3 spans 15 amino acids. Germline loops: CDR1 SGHNT, CDR2 YYREEE (reference sequence). The V and J ends lost 0 bases and 2 bases respectively, with 11 bases between them. The CDR3 DNA reads as TGTGCCAGCAGCTTGGCCTCACAGGGAAACACTGAAGCTTTCTTT. Translating it yields CASSLASQGNTEAFF.

The rearrangement links TRBV29-1 to TRBJ2-1; D remains unclear. The germline V gene has CDR1 SQVTM and CDR2 ANQGSEA. V shed 0 bases and J shed 7 bases, with 22 bases lying between them. The CDR3 runs to 17 residues. This CDR3 reads CSVEDHMVPTKRNEQFF. The CDR3 DNA sequence: TGCAGCGTTGAAGACCATATGGTCCCCACTAAGCGAAATGAGCAGTTCTTC.

The chain employs TRBV28 and TRBJ2-3; TRBD2 agrees at 8 bases. Germline CDR1 reads MDHEN; CDR2 reads SYDVKM. The CDR3 spans 17 residues. With V trimmed by 4 bases and J by 1 base, 10 bases remained unmatched. The CDR3 DNA reads TGTGCCAGCAGTTCGCCTAGCGGGTGGGTGGGCACAGATACGCAGTATTTT. Residues: CASSSPSGWVGTDTQYF.

In its sample, this clone was seen a few times. The chain employs TRBV19 and TRBJ2-1, with 9 bases that match TRBD2. The CDR3 sequence is 15 residues long. With 6 bases clipped from V and 7 bases from J, the junction kept 10 bases outside the gene matches. Germline values: CDR1 LNHDA, CDR2 SQIVND (reference sequence). The CDR3 nucleotides are TGTGCCAGTAGAGGTAGCGGGAGAGGGAGTAATGAGCAGTTCTTC. It codes for CASRGSGRGSNEQFF.

This clone was seen more than once but under ten times. The V call is TRBV9, the J call TRBJ2-5; possibly TRBD1 for D (5 bases). Looked up from germline, CDR1 is SGDLS and CDR2 is YYNGEE. The CDR3 length is 13 residues. With 4 bases removed from V and 4 bases from J, the gap between germline ends came to 11 bases. CDR3 amino acids: CASSQGRVETQYF. The CDR3 DNA reads TGTGCCAGCAGCCAGGGAAGGGTAGAGACCCAGTACTTC.

This clone was counted only a few times. The V and J genes are TRBV4-2 and TRBJ2-1; 8 bases agree with TRBD2. The CDR3 has 18 residues. The ends lost 5 bases at V and 6 bases at J; junction bases unmatched: 18. Germline V lookup: CDR1 LGHNA, CDR2 YNFKEQ. Here the CDR3 DNA reads TGTGCCAGCAGCGCCAGAGGTCCAGCGGGACTAGTAAGCAATGAGCAGTTCTTC. The encoded protein is CASSARGPAGLVSNEQFF.

This clone was recorded a few times. The V and J genes are TRBV7-2 and TRBJ2-7; 10 bases line up with TRBD1. The CDR3 has 15 residues. Unmatched junction bases numbered 8, after V lost 3 bases and J lost 6 bases. In germline, CDR1 is SGHTA, CDR2 FQGNSA. CDR3 sequence (DNA): TGTGCCAGCAGCTTTCGGAGACAGGGGGCTGTCGAGCAGTACTTC. Its translation: CASSFRRQGAVEQYF. Filled out from reference TRBV7-2 and TRBJ2-7, the complete variable domain reads GAGVSQSPSNKVTEKGKDVELRCDPISGHTALYWYRQSLGQGLEFLIYFQGNSAPDKSGLPSDRFSAERTGGSVSTLTIQRTQQEDSAVYLCASSFRRQGAVEQYFGPGTRLTVT.

The V gene is TRBV11-1, the J gene TRBJ2-7; TRBD2 aligns across 10 bases. CDR1 is SGHAT and CDR2 is FQDESV in the germline V gene (reference sequence). The CDR3 is 15 amino acids. J lost 6 bases, V lost 0 bases, and 5 bases had no gene match. The CDR3 sequence is CASSLAASGRTEQYF. CDR3 sequence (DNA): TGTGCCAGCAGCTTAGCGGCTAGCGGGAGAACCGAGCAGTACTTC.

The gene calls are TRBV7-9 and TRBJ2-3; D is unresolved. CDR1 and CDR2 (germline): SEHNR, FQNEAQ (reference sequence). CDR3 size: 16 residues. The V gene lost 1 base and the J gene lost 0 bases, with 11 bases spanning the gap. The CDR3 DNA follows: TGTGCCAGCAGCTTAGGAGCGACGACTAGCACAGATACGCAGTATTTT. Its protein is CASSLGATTSTDTQYF. The full variable domain, its missing parts supplied by reference TRBV7-9 and TRBJ2-3, is DTGVSQNPRHKITKRGQNVTFRCDPISEHNRLYWYRQTLGQGPEFLTYFQNEAQLEKSRLLSDRFSAERPKGSFSTLEIQRTEQGDSAMYLCASSLGATTSTDTQYFGPGTRLTVL.

The chain combines TRBV5-4 with TRBJ2-5, with D possibly TRBD1 on 6 matching bases. Germline loops: CDR1 SGHNT, CDR2 YYREEE (reference sequence). V was cut by 4 bases and J by 5 bases, with 21 bases left in between. There are 16 residues in the CDR3. The CDR3 sequence: CASSGQGPIKGETQYF. CDR3 sequence (DNA): TGTGCCAGCAGCGGGCAGGGGCCCATCAAGGGGGAGACCCAGTACTTC.

This clone was seen a few times. The CDR3 here is CATSAGLAGGENEQFF. The CDR3 DNA reads TGTGCCACCAGCGCGGGACTAGCGGGAGGGGAGAATGAGCAGTTCTTC. The chain combines TRBV15 with TRBJ2-1; TRBD2 aligns across 16 bases. V shed 5 bases, J shed 7 bases, and the junction held 5 bases outside the gene matches. Germline assignment: CDR1 LNHNV and CDR2 YYDKDF (reference sequence). This CDR3 is 16 amino acids long.

In this sample, this clone turned up a few times. This chain connects TRBV10-3 to TRBJ2-5, with D tentatively TRBD1 (6 bases). Trimming took 6 bases from V and 1 from J, leaving 9 bases between them. CDR3 length: 13 residues. In germline, CDR1 is ENHRY, CDR2 SYGVKD. The CDR3 spells CAIRGQIQETQYF. CDR3 sequence (DNA): TGTGCCATCAGAGGACAGATCCAAGAGACCCAGTACTTC.

The V gene is TRBV10-3, the J gene TRBJ2-7; D possibly corresponds to TRBD2 (6 bases). The CDR3 loop spans 14 amino acids. Trimming cost V 10 bases and J 2 bases, with 18 bases left between them. CDR1 and CDR2 (germline): ENHRY, SYGVKD. CDR3 protein: CATGSGRPTYEQYF. The DNA of the CDR3 is TGTGCCACGGGGTCGGGGAGGCCGACCTACGAGCAGTACTTC.

V usage is TRBV4-3 and J usage is TRBJ1-2; D is undetermined. V lost 0 bases and J 4 bases, leaving 12 bases between the germline ends. The CDR3 has 15 residues. Germline CDR1 and CDR2: LGHNA and YSLEER. CDR3 residues: CASSQDITEGYGYTF. The CDR3 DNA follows: TGCGCCAGCAGCCAAGATATTACCGAGGGCTATGGCTACACCTTC.